The 5 T cell receptor beta chains presented below share a single source sample, sequenced in a study of T-cell memory formation after mild COVID-19. TCRdb called the 5' RACE reads again in MiXCR, with one record for every CDR3 protein. This sample carries 200,000 to 250,000 distinct CDR3 sequences, over 9% of them seen once, and the ten largest clones take 22%. What was sequenced was PBMCs or a T cell subset sorted from them (not recorded which). These receptors all come from a man aged 18 to 30 who had mild COVID-19 (a few samples of this study predate the infection). Cell type and time point are not known.

This clonotype was observed a handful of times. The chain employs TRBV5-1 and TRBJ2-7; 7 nucleotides line up with TRBD1. The CDR3 sequence is 17 residues long. The trim removed 0 bases at V and 5 bases at J, leaving 14 bases unmatched. The V gene's germline CDR1 is SGHRS and CDR2 YFSETQ. DNA of the CDR3: TGCGCCAGCAGCTTGGAAATCTCGGGGACAGCAATCCACGAGCAGTACTTC. Encoded protein: CASSLEISGTAIHEQYF.

The chain couples TRBV5-1 to TRBJ2-3; possible D gene TRBD1, 5 bases. CDR1 is SGHRS and CDR2 is YFSETQ in the germline V gene. The length of the CDR3 is 16 residues. V dropped 0 bases and J dropped 0 bases, with 11 bases sitting between them. CDR3 sequence reads: CASSLADSPSTDTQYF. As DNA, the CDR3 is TGCGCCAGCAGCTTGGCCGACAGTCCCAGCACAGATACGCAGTATTTT.

This clonotype was seen repeatedly, ten times or more. The V gene is TRBV5-5, the J gene TRBJ2-3, with 7 bases lining up with TRBD2. J was trimmed by 0 bases and V by 4 bases; bases with no gene match: 5. Germline V gives CDR1 SGHKS, CDR2 YYEKEE (reference sequence). The CDR3 totals 15 residues. The CDR3 DNA reads as TGTGCCAGCAGCGCTACTAGCGTTAGCACAGATACGCAGTATTTT. The encoded protein is CASSATSVSTDTQYF.

The chain uses TRBV29-1 and TRBJ2-5; 7 bases line up with TRBD1. The CDR3 spans 13 residues. Germline-derived CDR1 and CDR2 are SQVTM and ANQGSEA. Losses at the gene ends were 7 bases for V and 4 bases for J; bases not matched to a gene: 9. CDR3 sequence reads: CSANYRGGETQYF. The CDR3 bases are TGCAGCGCCAATTACAGGGGCGGAGAGACCCAGTACTTC.

To note about this clonotype: The junction does not match germline at one end; this may be a read error. The chain has TRBV29-1 and TRBJ2-5, with 10 positions matching TRBD1. The germline gives CDR1 SQVTM, CDR2 ANQGSEA. This CDR3 comprises 10 residues. The CDR3 protein is CSVEGDRGHF. DNA of the CDR3: TGCAGCGTTGAAGGGGACAGGGGCCATTTC.